The present entry profiles one T cell receptor beta chain with its context. Its cognate antigen is unknown. In the PCR, 60 Vbeta and 13 Jbeta primers were used. Methods used by the authors: A later analysis counted some 87 million unique TCR beta chains, around 10 million shared. The data were produced by immunoSEQ multiplex PCR, yet TCRdb's version contains in-frame clones alone and is incomplete. Clonal size and the V and J genes are those of that table, whereas D and trimming came from the DNA. This table has 120,000 to 150,000 clones, roughly 80% appearing once. This sample stems from a study of cytomegalovirus exposure and HLA in healthy donors. Overall study findings and caveats: Later, an analysis showed that TCR beta chains associated with HLA were more clonally expanded than others that were equally common.

The V end was cut by 4 bases, the J end by 1 base, with 15 bases between. This CDR3 comprises 16 residues. CDR1 is MGHDK and CDR2 is SYGVNS in the germline V gene. The specimen sequenced was PBMCs. The sequence came from a woman between 40 and 55 years old in good health and CMV-seropositive. The rearrangement joins TRBV25-1 to TRBJ2-3, with D possibly TRBD2 on 7 matching bases. This CDR3 reads CASSVRGAERTDTQYF. CDR3 coding DNA: TGTGCCAGCAGTGTTCGGGGGGCCGAGCGCACAGATACGCAGTATTTT.